The present entry profiles one T cell receptor (beta chain) with its context. This specimen comes from a study of control samples from healthy donors and cancer patients. TCRdb's copy holds only in-frame clones and misses some; the assay was immunoSEQ multiplex PCR. The table lists some 39,000 clones, approximately 82% of them singletons. The germline V gene has CDR1 SGHTA and CDR2 FQGNSA. V lost 5 bases and J lost 6; bases outside the gene matches: 8. The CDR3 has 15 amino acids. This rearrangement joins TRBV7-2 to TRBJ2-2; 8 nucleotides agree with TRBD2. The sample consisted of PBMCs. The TCR comes from a woman aged 55-70 years with lung cancer. This CDR3 is CASSLRTSFSGELFF. The CDR3 coding sequence is TGTGCCAGCAGCCTAAGGACTAGCTTCTCCGGGGAGCTGTTTTTT.